This TCR beta chain was sequenced during a study of cytomegalovirus exposure and HLA in healthy donors. Study-level points and caveats: The classifier reportedly diagnosed cytomegalovirus status with high sensitivity and specificity. Productive status was seen about 90% or about 30% of the time for most TCR beta V segments in an earlier analysis. There were several of the most significant clusters that appeared linked to common viral pathogens in a later analysis.

PCR primers comprised 60 Vbeta and 13 Jbeta primers. TCRdb's table, derived via immunoSEQ multiplex PCR, lists solely in-frame clones and lacks some. Among about 120,000 clones listed, roughly 79% were seen once. About this clone itself: Its matching antigen is unknown.

This CDR3 region has 13 residues. Trimming removed 0 bases from V and 10 bases from J, with 12 bases in between. The rearrangement links TRBV23-1 to TRBJ1-2; no reliable D call. Being an ORF, TRBV23-1 has a function that is uncertain. The sequence was collected from a woman in her forties in good health and CMV-seronegative. Sample: PBMCs. CDR3 nucleotides: TGCGCCAGCAGTCAATCGCCCCCCCCACTCTACACCTTC. Translation gives CASSQSPPPLYTF.